This TCR beta chain was profiled in a study of blood T cell repertoires in COVID-19. Turning to the study itself: The United States, Italy and Spain supplied acute and convalescent COVID-19 samples. Sources were T cells, B-cell-depleted T cells, or PBMCs; the material itself was cDNA or gDNA.

In the study's own analysis: Scientists estimated how many nucleated cells there were by amplifying reference gene primers. Generated by immunoSEQ multiplex PCR, the TCRdb table keeps only in-frame clones and is missing some. For V, J and clone size, that table is used; D and trimming come from the DNA. The sample lists under 200,000 clones; roughly 86% were seen once. Seattle-derived patients entered the study during active infection and were followed longitudinally. Per the germline V gene, CDR1 is SGHKS and CDR2 is YYEKEE (reference sequence). Losses at the gene ends were 4 bases for V and 2 bases for J; bases not matched to a gene: 9. There are 17 residues in the CDR3.

This TCR was recovered from a man in his fifties or sixties with COVID-19, enrolled during active disease. This chain uses TRBV5-5 with TRBJ2-6, with 7 bases that match TRBD1. Sequencing was done on a sample of peripheral blood. CDR3 sequence (DNA): TGTGCCAGCAGCAAAAGACAGGGTATAACTGGGGCCAACGTCCTGACTTTC. Amino acids: CASSKRQGITGANVLTF.